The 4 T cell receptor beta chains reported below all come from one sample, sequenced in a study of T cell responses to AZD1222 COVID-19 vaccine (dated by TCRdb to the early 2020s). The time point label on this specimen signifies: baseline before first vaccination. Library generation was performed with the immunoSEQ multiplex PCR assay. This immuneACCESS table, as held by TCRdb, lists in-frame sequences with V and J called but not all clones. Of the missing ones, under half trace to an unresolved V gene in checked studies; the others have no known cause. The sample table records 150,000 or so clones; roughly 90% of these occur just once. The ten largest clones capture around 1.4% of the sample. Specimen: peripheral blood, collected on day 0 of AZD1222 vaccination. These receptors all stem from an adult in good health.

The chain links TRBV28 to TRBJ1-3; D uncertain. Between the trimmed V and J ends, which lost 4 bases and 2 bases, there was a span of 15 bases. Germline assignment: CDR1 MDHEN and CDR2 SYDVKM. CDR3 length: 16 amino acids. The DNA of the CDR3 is TGTGCCAGCAGTTCCCCGCGGGAGGGAACTGGAAACACCATATATTTT. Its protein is CASSSPREGTGNTIYF.

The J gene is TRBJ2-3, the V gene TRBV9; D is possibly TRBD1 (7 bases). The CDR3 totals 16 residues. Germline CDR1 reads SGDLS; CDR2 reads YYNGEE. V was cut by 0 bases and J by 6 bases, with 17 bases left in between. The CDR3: CASSVARAGGSDTQYF. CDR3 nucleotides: TGTGCCAGCAGCGTAGCTCGGGCAGGGGGGAGTGATACGCAGTATTTT.

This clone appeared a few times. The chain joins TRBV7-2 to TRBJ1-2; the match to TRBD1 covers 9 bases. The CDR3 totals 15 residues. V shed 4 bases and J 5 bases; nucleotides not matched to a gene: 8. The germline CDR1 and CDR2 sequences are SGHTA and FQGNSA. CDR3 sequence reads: CASSSQTGGAYGYTF. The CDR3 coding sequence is TGTGCCAGCAGCTCGCAAACAGGGGGCGCATATGGCTACACCTTC.

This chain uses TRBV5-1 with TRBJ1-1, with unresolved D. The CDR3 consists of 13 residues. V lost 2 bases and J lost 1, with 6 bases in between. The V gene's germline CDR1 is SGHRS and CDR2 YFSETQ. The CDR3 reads CASSFAPNTEAFF. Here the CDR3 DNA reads TGCGCCAGCAGCTTCGCACCGAACACTGAAGCTTTCTTT.